One sample yielded the 2 T cell receptor beta chains listed below, sequenced in a study of CD8 T cells in Susac syndrome. Random-hexamer reverse transcription was applied to roughly 0.5 to 1 ug RNA. TCRdb redid the calling of the immunoSEQ multiplex PCR reads with MiXCR, one entry per CDR3 protein. Of 40,000 to 55,000 distinct CDR3 sequences in the sample, more than 85% were seen once. The sample comprised CD8+ T cells from PBMCs. These receptors originate from a human donor in good health.

This chain links TRBV27 with TRBJ1-2; the match to TRBD1 covers 10 bases. From germline, CDR1 is MNHEY and CDR2 SMNVEV (reference sequence). V lost 7 bases to trimming and J lost 6 bases; unmatched junction nucleotides: 8. The CDR3 has 14 residues. CDR3 nucleotides: TGTGCCAGCACCAGAACCGGGACAGGGGATGGCTACACCTTC. It is translated as CASTRTGTGDGYTF.

This sequence joins TRBV7-9 and TRBJ2-1; TRBD2 agrees at 14 bases. The CDR3 loop spans 16 amino acids. Germline V lookup: CDR1 SEHNR, CDR2 FQNEAQ (reference sequence). Losses at the gene ends were 6 bases for V and 8 bases for J; bases not matched to a gene: 9. CDR3 in DNA: TGTGCCAGCAGACCCCCCGGGACTAGCGGGAGTCATGAGCAGTTCTTC. Protein: CASRPPGTSGSHEQFF.